This TCR beta chain was sequenced for a study of T cells in women clearing cervical HPV infection (dated by TCRdb to 2017 to 2018). Regarding the study in general: The cases were about 27 women with histologically confirmed HPV16-related CIN3 or worse, and 2 of these cases were invasive cancers. Cases had a median age of approximately 35 years compared with approximately 40 for controls, and baseline characteristics showed no significant differences between the groups. The exploratory proof-of-principle case-control study was nested within the Guanacaste HPV Natural History Study in Costa Rica and compared TCR repertoires across cervical HPV16 outcomes. Cases and controls were matched on year of sample collection and on age within five years. Five blinded duplicates per group were added as quality controls, so that roughly 60 samples were obtained: roughly 50 participants and 10 replicates. Blood from cases was drawn at the visit where the lesion was first identified, while blood from controls was drawn once the infection was no longer detected. The approximately 25 controls were women who cleared a single incident HPV16 infection within 12 months without developing precancer or cancer. For cases, the median interval between lesion detection and blood sampling was about 140 days, with an interquartile range of about 85 to 220 days. In the parent cohort, 8,500 to 12,000 women aged 18 or older were enrolled in Guanacaste, Costa Rica, during about 1992 to 1994 and were followed for more than 6 years. Since HLA typing was available for only a few women, HLA type could not be ruled out as a confounder. The full study reports these points: Random forest classifiers that combined richness and V gene abundances separated cases from controls with an estimated AUC of 0.8 to 0.85. The cross-sectional design could not show whether the associations came before the infection or were a result of it, and neither effector/memory subsets nor HPV-specific T cells were isolated. Cases had lower TRBV6-7 relative abundance than controls (approximately 0.1% versus 0.16%; Bonferroni P = 0.0008). Because the number of T cells per sample was unknown, the richness differences could reflect varying T-cell content rather than repertoire biology. Significantly higher TCR repertoire richness was observed in CIN3+ cases than in controls across sequencing depths, whereas no difference in evenness was found.

Regarding this clone: Its antigen target is currently unknown. The sequence runs out 3 residues before the end of the CDR3; the remainder is reconstructed from the germline J gene.

CDR1 ENHRY and CDR2 SYGVKD were looked up in the germline V gene. V is clipped by 8 bases and J by 5 bases, and the sequence between their germline boundaries is 12 bases long. From the cysteine through the phenylalanine, the CDR3 covers 12 amino acids. Part of the CDR3 DNA is given, 27 bases translated from base 1. Every participant had a single incident cervical HPV16 infection, and women with prevalent HPV16 infections were excluded. Cervical HPV DNA was detected with MY09/MY11 PCR, and genotyping was done with dot-blot hybridization. About 14 mL of heparinized blood were centrifuged, and the buffy coat was aliquoted, frozen at -30°C, then stored at -80°C. Genomic DNA was extracted from buffy coat specimens using QIAGEN kits. TCR beta CDR3 regions were amplified by multiplex PCR from an average of 1200 ng genomic DNA per sample using the immunoSEQ assay. To correct primer bias, the assay used a complete synthetic TCR repertoire to set an amplification baseline. The amplicons were sequenced using the Illumina platform. As for how the authors treated the data: Sequences were error-corrected by clustering with frequency ratios and a modified nearest-neighbor algorithm and were then analyzed in the immunoSEQ Analyzer with IMGT gene definitions. TCR richness and evenness were averaged over 20 rarefaction repeats at each rarefaction depth, excluding samples with fewer sequences than the depth. Relative abundances of V, D and J genes were compared between groups using Wilcoxon rank sum tests, with FDR correction applied. In the blinded duplicates, the intraclass correlation was around 96% for TCR richness and averaged around 78% across 60 to 70 gene segments. TCRdb retrieved this table from immuneACCESS and kept in-frame rearrangements only. Not all clones are present; in checked studies, unresolved V genes account for under half, and no reason is known for the remainder. For V, J and clone size, that table is used; D and trimming come from the DNA. The sample's records list approximately 52,000 clones. The ten largest account for about 1.6% of the sample.

The rearranged segments are TRBV10-3 and TRBJ1-1, with the D gene call left open. This TCR came from a woman between 18 and 70 years old with a cervical HPV16 infection that either progressed to CIN3+ or cleared (not recorded which). Specimen: blood buffy coat. The CDR3 bases that were read are TGTGCCATCTGGGCCGGGGTAACTGAA. The encoded protein is CAIWAGVTE. The whole CDR3 protein reads CAIWAGVTEAFF.